What follows are 13 T cell receptor beta chains derived from one specimen sequenced in a study of blood T cell repertoires in COVID-19 (dated by TCRdb to between 2020 and 2021). Library construction relied on the immunoSEQ multiplex PCR assay. TCRdb stores this immuneACCESS table with in-frame sequences only. Part of the clones is absent; in the studies checked, under half of the shortfall reflects unresolved V genes, and no reason is known for the rest. This sample is represented by about 260,000 clones; roughly 84% of them were singletons. The ten largest clones take up 8.6% of the sample. Sequencing used peripheral blood. The receptors here all came from a human donor in a cohort sampled during active COVID-19.

The V call is TRBV6-2 or TRBV6-3, the J call TRBJ2-2, with D possibly matching TRBD2 (6 bases). Trimming removed 2 bases from V and 2 bases from J, with 12 bases in between. The germline CDR1 and CDR2 sequences are MNHEY and SVGEGT. The CDR3 covers 16 residues. CDR3 protein: CASSYVASVNTGELFF. The CDR3 DNA reads as TGTGCCAGCAGTTACGTTGCTAGCGTAAACACCGGGGAGCTGTTTTTT.

The rearrangement uses TRBV18 and TRBJ2-3; D unclear. Germline CDR1 KGHSH, CDR2 LQKENI. Trimming pared 5 bases from V and 4 bases from J, leaving 13 bases between. The CDR3 sequence is 14 residues long. CDR3 loop: CASSGVRNADTQYF. CDR3 DNA sequence: TGTGCCAGCTCAGGCGTGAGGAACGCAGATACGCAGTATTTT.

V usage is TRBV15 and J usage is TRBJ2-5; D not certain. Trimming removed 0 bases from V and 4 bases from J, with 9 bases in between. In germline, CDR1 is LNHNV, CDR2 YYDKDF (reference sequence). CDR3 size: 14 residues. This CDR3 reads CATSRDLASETQYF. In DNA form, the CDR3 reads TGTGCCACCAGCAGAGATCTGGCCTCAGAGACCCAGTACTTC.

This chain joins TRBV6-5 and TRBJ2-7, with unresolved D. CDR3 length: 13 amino acids. Trimming stripped 2 bases from V and 6 bases from J, with 11 bases between. Germline CDR1 MNHEY, CDR2 SVGAGI. CDR3 loop: CASSYRHGTEQYF. CDR3 nucleotides: TGTGCCAGCAGTTACCGACATGGAACCGAGCAGTACTTC.

V gene TRBV7-8 combines with J gene TRBJ1-4, with 7 bases matching TRBD1. The germline CDR1 and CDR2 sequences are SGHVS and FQNEAQ. CDR3 length equals 14 residues. The V and J ends lost 5 bases and 3 bases, in that order; junction bases with no gene match: 3. The CDR3 loop reads CASSRGGPNEKLFF. CDR3 sequence (DNA): TGTGCCAGCAGCCGAGGGGGCCCTAATGAAAAACTGTTTTTT.

This clone was seen a few times. The genes are TRBV2 and TRBJ2-5; weak D call: TRBD1 (6 bases). This CDR3 region has 14 residues. V lost 9 bases, J lost 1 base, and 15 bases lay in between. The germline CDR1 and CDR2 sequences are SNHLY and FYNNEI. CDR3 in amino acids: CASHTTGIQETQYF. Here the CDR3 DNA reads TGTGCCAGTCATACTACAGGGATCCAAGAGACCCAGTACTTC.

This clone was observed a single time. V gene TRBV6-1 combines with J gene TRBJ2-7; 9 nucleotides line up with TRBD1. CDR1 MNHNS and CDR2 SASEGT come from the germline V gene. This CDR3 region has 14 residues. V dropped 1 base and J dropped 6; count of bases not matched to a gene: 4. CDR3 nucleotide sequence: TGTGCCAGCAGTGAAGGGACAGGGGCTTCCGAGCAGTACTTC. The encoded protein is CASSEGTGASEQYF.

This chain joins TRBV19 and TRBJ2-1; a possible D gene is TRBD2 (6 bases). This CDR3 comprises 15 residues. Germline values: CDR1 LNHDA, CDR2 SQIVND (reference sequence). V gave up 5 bases and J gave up 1 base, with 12 bases separating them. The CDR3, as DNA: TGTGCCAGTAGTTTCGGCGGGGCGTCCTACAATGAGCAGTTCTTC. This translates into CASSFGGASYNEQFF.

V usage is TRBV7-2 and J usage is TRBJ2-7, with D maybe TRBD1 (5 bases). Germline CDR1 is SGHTA and CDR2 is FQGNSA. The CDR3 sequence is 15 residues long. Trimming took 5 bases from V and 3 from J, leaving 17 bases between them. The CDR3, as DNA: TGTGCCAGCAGCGCGATCATTGGGGCCAGCTACGAGCAGTACTTC. It encodes CASSAIIGASYEQYF.

The chain employs TRBV5-1 and TRBJ2-7; 13 bases are a match to TRBD2. With 4 bases clipped from V and 4 bases from J, the junction kept 2 bases outside the gene matches. CDR3 size: 14 residues. CDR1 and CDR2 (germline): SGHRS, YFSETQ. The CDR3 region is CASSVTSGGYEQYF. The DNA for the CDR3 is TGCGCCAGCAGCGTGACTAGCGGGGGGTACGAGCAGTACTTC.

The V gene is TRBV13, the J gene TRBJ2-3, with TRBD2 identical over 10 bases. CDR3 length: 16 amino acids. V was pared by 8 bases and J by 3 bases, with 11 bases of the junction left unmatched. Germline V gene data show CDR1 as PRHDT and CDR2 as FYEKMQ (reference sequence). CDR3 amino acids: CASGLQASGRTDTQYF. The CDR3, as DNA: TGTGCCAGCGGACTTCAAGCTAGCGGGAGAACAGATACGCAGTATTTT.

The V call is TRBV3-1 (or the pseudogene TRBV3-2), the J call TRBJ1-1; TRBD1 matches 7 bases. V was clipped by 6 bases and J by 4 bases; unmatched bases: 11. The CDR3 sequence is 15 residues long. CDR1 is LGHDT and CDR2 is YNNKEL in the germline V gene (reference sequence). Here the CDR3 DNA reads TGTGCCAGCAGTAGAGGACAGGTCGGAAGCACTGAAGCTTTCTTT. This encodes CASSRGQVGSTEAFF.

The chain has TRBV4-2 and TRBJ2-7; tentative D call: TRBD1 (6 bases). The CDR3 is 18 amino acids. Looked up from germline, CDR1 is LGHNA and CDR2 is YNFKEQ. Between the trimmed V and J ends, which lost 2 bases and 5 bases, there was a span of 25 bases. CDR3: CASSQNRAQGQIGDEQYF. DNA for the CDR3: TGTGCCAGCAGCCAAAATCGGGCCCAGGGACAAATAGGGGACGAGCAGTACTTC.